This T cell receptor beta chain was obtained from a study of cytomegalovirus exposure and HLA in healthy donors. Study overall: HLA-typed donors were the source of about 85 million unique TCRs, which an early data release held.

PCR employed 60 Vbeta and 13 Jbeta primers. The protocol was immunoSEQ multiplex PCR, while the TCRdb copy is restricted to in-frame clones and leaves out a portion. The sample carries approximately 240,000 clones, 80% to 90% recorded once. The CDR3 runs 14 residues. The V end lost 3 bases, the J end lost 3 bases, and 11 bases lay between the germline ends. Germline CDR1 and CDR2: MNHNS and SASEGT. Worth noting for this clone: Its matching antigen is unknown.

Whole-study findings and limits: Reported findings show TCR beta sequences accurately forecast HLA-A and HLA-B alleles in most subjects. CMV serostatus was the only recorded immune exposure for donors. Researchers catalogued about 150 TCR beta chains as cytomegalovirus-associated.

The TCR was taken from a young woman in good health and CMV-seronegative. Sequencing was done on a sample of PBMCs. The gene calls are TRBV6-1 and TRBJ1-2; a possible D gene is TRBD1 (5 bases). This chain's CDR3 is CASSEGQGDYGYTF. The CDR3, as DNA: TGTGCCAGCAGTGAGGGGCAGGGCGACTATGGCTACACCTTC.